The 21 T cell receptor beta chains reported below all come from one sample, sequenced in a study of regulatory T cells in long-lasting Graves disease (dated by TCRdb to 2020 to 2022). The sample's time point label, in plain terms: persistent/refractory GD, antithyroid drugs over 5 years with positive TRAb. For both TCR sequencing and RNA sequencing, RNA was extracted from PBMCs in TRIzol. Libraries were constructed by multiplex PCR. The listed sequencing device is Illumina HiSeq 4000. CDR3 regions were amplified by Arm-PCR with iRepertoire HTBI primers to construct TCR beta libraries. TCRdb's own reprocessing of the public reads used fastp at Q25 and MiXCR and kept productive beta chains. Here each entry gathers all rows of one CDR3 protein and keeps the most common genes and DNA. A total of roughly 300,000 distinct CDR3 sequences appear in this sample, 20% to 25% of them only once. Approximately 53% of the sample is taken by the ten largest.

The sample was peripheral blood mononuclear cells (PBMCs), taken when the disease was refractory, from a patient treated with antithyroid drugs. These receptor sequences come from a female donor with Graves disease.

This clonotype occurred many times. The genes are TRBV2 and TRBJ1-5; D uncertain. CDR1 SNHLY and CDR2 FYNNEI come from the germline V gene. The CDR3 is 13 amino acids. V gave up 3 bases and J gave up 4 bases, with 7 bases separating them. The CDR3 reads CASSDGLNQPQHF. CDR3 in DNA: TGTGCCAGCAGTGACGGATTAAATCAGCCCCAGCATTTT.

This clonotype was recorded a few times. V is TRBV6-2 or TRBV6-3 and J is TRBJ2-2; unclear D gene. The CDR3 sequence is 14 residues long. V lost 6 bases to trimming and J lost 1 base, with 9 bases between them. Germline V lookup: CDR1 MNHEY, CDR2 SVGEGT. The CDR3 DNA sequence: TGTGCCAGCAGACGGTCAAGGAACACCGGGGAGCTGTTTTTT. This sequence encodes CASRRSRNTGELFF.

The chain joins TRBV7-2 to TRBJ2-7; D possibly matches TRBD1 or TRBD2 (5 bases each). This CDR3 has 15 residues. Trimming shortened V by 8 bases and J by 3 bases, and 20 bases separated the two germline ends. Germline V gene data show CDR1 as SGHTA and CDR2 as FQGNSA. The CDR3 DNA is TGTGCCAGCTCGAAAAACCGGGACGGGATCTACGAGCAGTACTTC. It yields the protein CASSKNRDGIYEQYF.

This clonotype appeared many times. The gene calls are TRBV28 and TRBJ2-7, with D perhaps TRBD2 (5 bases). The CDR3 loop spans 16 amino acids. From germline, CDR1 is MDHEN and CDR2 SYDVKM. V was cut by 3 bases and J by 0 bases, with 15 bases left in between. The CDR3 sequence is CASSFPLEGSSYEQYF. In DNA form, the CDR3 reads TGTGCCAGCAGTTTCCCCCTGGAAGGGAGCTCCTACGAGCAGTACTTC.

The sample holds many counts of this clonotype. For the CDR3, the DNA is TGTGCCAGCAGGCCCGATGGCTCTGGGGCCAACGTCCTGACTTTC. Its translation: CASRPDGSGANVLTF. The V gene is TRBV27, the J gene TRBJ2-6, with D uncertain. Trimming shortened V by 6 bases and J by 0 bases, and 9 bases separated the two germline ends. The germline gives CDR1 MNHEY, CDR2 SMNVEV (reference sequence). CDR3 length: 15 residues.

This chain links TRBV20-1 with TRBJ2-7, with a weak D call TRBD1 (6 bases). The CDR3 consists of 12 residues. V was clipped by 6 bases and J by 4 bases, with 13 bases between them. Per germline, CDR1 DFQATT and CDR2 SNEGSKA (reference sequence). The CDR3 DNA sequence: TGCAGTGCCCCAGGGGTTTTATACGAGCAGTACTTC. Translated, it gives CSAPGVLYEQYF.

This clonotype has a count of ten or more. This chain uses TRBV28 with TRBJ1-1, with D possibly matching TRBD1 (6 bases). V lost 5 bases to trimming and J lost 3 bases, with 16 bases between them. CDR1 and CDR2 (germline): MDHEN, SYDVKM. The CDR3 is 15 residues long. The CDR3 nucleotides are TGTGCCAGCAGTCGAACAGGGAGTGGGTACACTGAAGCTTTCTTT. Translated: CASSRTGSGYTEAFF.

This clonotype was recorded a few times. The chain couples TRBV18 to TRBJ1-6; no reliable D call. This CDR3 is built from 13 residues. The germline gives CDR1 KGHSH, CDR2 LQKENI. Between the trimmed V and J ends, which lost 2 bases and 10 bases, there was a span of 9 bases. The CDR3 loop is CASSPDRESPLHF. CDR3 sequence (DNA): TGTGCCAGCTCACCAGATCGGGAGTCACCCCTCCACTTT.

The chain carries TRBV7-9 and TRBJ2-2, with 8 bases aligning to TRBD1. The CDR3 totals 18 residues. J was trimmed by 2 bases and V by 3 bases; bases with no gene match: 11. CDR1 and CDR2 from the germline V gene are SEHNR and FQNEAQ (reference sequence). CDR3 nucleotide sequence: TGTGCCAGCAGCTTCCCCGACGAGACAGGGGTAAACACCGGGGAGCTGTTTTTT. This gives the protein CASSFPDETGVNTGELFF.

The chain combines TRBV28 with TRBJ2-5; 12 nucleotides line up with TRBD1. CDR3 length equals 15 residues. V shed 3 bases and J 4 bases; nucleotides not matched to a gene: 3. The V gene's germline CDR1 is MDHEN and CDR2 SYDVKM. In nucleotides, the CDR3 is TGTGCCAGCAGTTTTGGGACAGGGGGCGTAGAGACCCAGTACTTC. Translating gives CASSFGTGGVETQYF.

The chain employs TRBV27 and TRBJ1-1, with D possibly matching TRBD1 (5 bases). The V and J ends lost 2 bases and 11 bases respectively, with 12 bases between them. The V gene's germline CDR1 is MNHEY and CDR2 SMNVEV (reference sequence). The CDR3 loop spans 12 amino acids. CDR3 protein: CASSLGSGTAFF. CDR3 coding DNA: TGTGCCAGCAGTTTAGGATCAGGGACCGCTTTCTTT.

This clonotype turned up a few times. V is TRBV4-1 and J is TRBJ1-1; D remains ambiguous. Germline assignment: CDR1 MGHRA and CDR2 YSYEKL. This CDR3 is built from 13 residues. With 1 base removed from V and 4 bases from J, the gap between germline ends came to 7 bases. CDR3 nucleotides: TGCGCCAGCAGCCAAGCTGTGAGCACTGAAGCTTTCTTT. Protein sequence: CASSQAVSTEAFF.

This clonotype was detected only a few times. The chain carries TRBV18 and TRBJ1-4, with unresolved D. The ends were cut back, 1 base at V and 1 base at J, with 10 bases in the middle. The CDR3 runs to 16 residues. Per the germline V gene, CDR1 is KGHSH and CDR2 is LQKENI. The CDR3 nucleotides read TGTGCCAGCTCACCACTCAATGTGGGAACTAATGAAAAACTGTTTTTT. It specifies CASSPLNVGTNEKLFF.

The J gene is TRBJ2-1, the V gene TRBV11-1; no reliable D call. Germline CDR1 is SGHAT and CDR2 is FQDESV (reference sequence). The CDR3 contains 15 residues. The ends were cut back, 1 base at V and 9 bases at J, with 16 bases in the middle. The CDR3 is CASSLGGFVFGEQFF. DNA for the CDR3: TGTGCCAGCAGCTTAGGAGGTTTCGTATTTGGTGAGCAGTTCTTC.

This clonotype was counted between two and nine times. This chain joins TRBV5-1 and TRBJ2-6, with D possibly matching TRBD2 (5 bases). CDR3 length: 15 residues. The V gene's germline CDR1 is SGHRS and CDR2 YFSETQ. Trimming cost V 4 bases and J 2 bases, with 10 bases left between them. The CDR3 region is CASSRSGAGANVLTF. As DNA, the CDR3 is TGCGCCAGCAGCAGGTCCGGGGCTGGGGCCAACGTCCTGACTTTC. The whole variable domain, filled in from reference TRBV5-1 and TRBJ2-6, reads KAGVTQTPRYLIKTRGQQVTLSCSPISGHRSVSWYQQTPGQGLQFLFEYFSETQRNKGNFPGRFSGRQFSNSRSEMNVSTLELGDSALYLCASSRSGAGANVLTFGAGSRLTVL.

The rearrangement joins TRBV13 to TRBJ1-1; no clear D. V lost 1 base and J lost 5, with 8 bases in between. Germline V gene lookup returns CDR1 PRHDT and CDR2 FYEKMQ (reference sequence). This CDR3 contains 13 residues. CDR3 protein: CASSLEVATEAFF. The CDR3 DNA follows: TGTGCCAGCAGCTTAGAGGTGGCGACTGAAGCTTTCTTT.

The CDR3 is CSVRTGGNQPQHF. The CDR3 DNA follows: TGCAGCGTGAGGACAGGGGGTAATCAGCCCCAGCATTTT. The J gene is TRBJ1-5, the V gene TRBV29-1; TRBD1 matches 10 bases. CDR1 and CDR2 from the germline V gene are SQVTM and ANQGSEA. V lost 6 bases to trimming and J lost 4 bases; unmatched junction nucleotides: 3. This CDR3 has 13 residues.

The chain has TRBV4-3 and TRBJ2-2; TRBD2 agrees at 7 bases. V lost 1 base and J lost 3; bases outside the gene matches: 2. The CDR3 has 15 amino acids. In germline, CDR1 is LGHNA, CDR2 YSLEER. In nucleotides, the CDR3 is TGCGCCAGCAGCCAAGGACTAGCAGACACCGGGGAGCTGTTTTTT. Encoded protein: CASSQGLADTGELFF.

This clonotype was recorded many times. The chain links TRBV2 to TRBJ2-7, with D unresolved. The CDR3 spans 11 residues. The ends were cut back, 8 bases at V and 6 bases at J, with 11 bases in the middle. CDR1 and CDR2 (germline): SNHLY, FYNNEI. The CDR3 DNA reads TGTGCCAGCCTAACCCGACTCGAGCAGTACTTC. Its protein is CASLTRLEQYF.

This clonotype has just a few counts. The rearrangement joins TRBV30 to TRBJ2-5; 12 bases align to TRBD2. Germline V CDR1 and CDR2: GTSNPN, SVGIG (reference sequence). With V trimmed by 2 bases and J by 2 bases, 6 bases remained unmatched. This CDR3 has 16 residues. The CDR3 region is CAWSTGLAGTQETQYF. DNA of the CDR3: TGTGCCTGGAGTACGGGACTAGCGGGTACGCAAGAGACCCAGTACTTC. The full variable domain, with the rest looked up from reference TRBV30 and TRBJ2-5, is SQTIHQWPATLVQPVGSPLSLECTVEGTSNPNLYWYRQAAGRGLQLLFYSVGIGQISSEVPQNLSASRPQDRQFILSSKKLLLSDSGFYLCAWSTGLAGTQETQYFGPGTRLLVL.

The chain joins TRBV29-1 to TRBJ2-3, with 8 nucleotides matching TRBD2. Germline V lookup: CDR1 SQVTM, CDR2 ANQGSEA. The CDR3 totals 14 residues. V was clipped by 3 bases and J by 4 bases; unmatched bases: 6. The CDR3 DNA reads as TGCAGCGTTGACGCGGGAGGTCGGGCAGATACGCAGTATTTT. Translated: CSVDAGGRADTQYF.